This T cell receptor beta chain is from a study of memory CD4+ T cells and cytomegalovirus serostatus. Authors' analysis steps: After removing out-of-frame reads, 2,204,828 distinct TCRbeta sequences remained. The repertoire was sequenced with immunoSEQ multiplex PCR; TCRdb's copy has only in-frame clones and lacks some. The V and J calls and clone size come from that table; D and trimming were worked out from the DNA. The top ten clones hold less than 0.85% of a sample with about 82,000 clones, about 85% of them seen once. As concerns this clone: No antigen is known for it.

Study-wide results and limits: About 40% of the roughly 160 known CMV-associated TCRbeta sequences appeared in CD4+ memory.

Per the germline V gene, CDR1 is SGDLS and CDR2 is YYNGEE. V lost 5 bases, J lost 7 bases, and 10 bases lay in between. The CDR3 loop spans 13 amino acids. Single viable CD3+CD4+CD8-CD45RO+ cells were sorted as the memory CD4+ T cells. CMV serostatus came from serum IgG against pp150, pp28, p38, p52. Total CD4+ T cells were enriched by CD4 positive selection. The receptor was isolated from an adult in good health and CMV-seronegative. V is TRBV9 and J is TRBJ1-6; no clear D gene. The source material was memory CD4+ T cells from blood. The CDR3 region is CASSPQENSPLHF. CDR3 nucleotide sequence: TGTGCCAGCAGTCCTCAGGAAAATTCACCCCTCCACTTT.